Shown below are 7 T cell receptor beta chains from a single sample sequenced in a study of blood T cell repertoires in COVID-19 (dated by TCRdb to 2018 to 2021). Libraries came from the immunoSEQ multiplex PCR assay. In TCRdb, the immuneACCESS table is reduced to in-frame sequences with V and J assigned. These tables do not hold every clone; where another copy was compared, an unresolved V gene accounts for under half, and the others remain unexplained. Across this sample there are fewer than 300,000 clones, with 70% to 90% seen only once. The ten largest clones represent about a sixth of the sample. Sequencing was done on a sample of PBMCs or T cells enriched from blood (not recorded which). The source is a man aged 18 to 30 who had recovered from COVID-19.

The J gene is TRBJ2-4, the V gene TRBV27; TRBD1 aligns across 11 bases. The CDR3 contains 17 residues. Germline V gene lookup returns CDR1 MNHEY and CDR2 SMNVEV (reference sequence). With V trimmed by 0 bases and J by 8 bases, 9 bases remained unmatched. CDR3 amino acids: CASSLSPGTGGIHIQYF. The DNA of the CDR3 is TGTGCCAGCAGTTTATCTCCCGGGACAGGGGGAATTCACATTCAGTACTTC.

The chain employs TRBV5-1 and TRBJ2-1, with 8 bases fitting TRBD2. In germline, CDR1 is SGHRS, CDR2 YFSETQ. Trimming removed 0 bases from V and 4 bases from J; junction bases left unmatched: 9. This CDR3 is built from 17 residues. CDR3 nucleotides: TGCGCCAGCAGCTTGGCGTTGGTAGCGGGGTCTTACAATGAGCAGTTCTTC. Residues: CASSLALVAGSYNEQFF.

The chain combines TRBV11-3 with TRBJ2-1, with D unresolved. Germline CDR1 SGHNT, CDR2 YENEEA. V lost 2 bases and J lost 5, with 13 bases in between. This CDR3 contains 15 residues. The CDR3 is CASSLISRIHNEQFF. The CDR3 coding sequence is TGTGCCAGCAGCTTAATTTCGCGGATTCACAATGAGCAGTTCTTC.

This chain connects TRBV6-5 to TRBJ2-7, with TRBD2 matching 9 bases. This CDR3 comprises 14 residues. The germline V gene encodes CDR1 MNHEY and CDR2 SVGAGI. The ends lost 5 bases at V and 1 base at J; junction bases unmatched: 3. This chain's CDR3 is CASSRTSASYEQYF. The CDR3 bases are TGTGCCAGCAGTAGGACTAGCGCATCCTACGAGCAGTACTTC.

The CDR3 here is CASSQSRSLAENIQYF. Here the CDR3 DNA reads TGTGCCAGCAGCCAAAGTAGGTCACTAGCGGAAAACATTCAGTACTTC. The genes are TRBV3-1 (or the pseudogene TRBV3-2) and TRBJ2-4; 8 bases align to TRBD2. V trimming: 2 bases; J trimming: 5 bases; junction bases outside the gene matches: 8. CDR3 length: 16 residues. Germline V CDR1 and CDR2: LGHDT, YNNKEL (reference sequence).

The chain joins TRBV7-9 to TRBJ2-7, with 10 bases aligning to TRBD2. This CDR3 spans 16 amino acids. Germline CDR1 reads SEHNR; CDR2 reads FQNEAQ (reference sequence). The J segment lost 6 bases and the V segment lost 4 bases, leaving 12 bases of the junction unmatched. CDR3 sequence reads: CASSSILAGVFSEQYF. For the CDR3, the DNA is TGTGCCAGCAGCTCCATTCTAGCGGGAGTATTCTCCGAGCAGTACTTC.

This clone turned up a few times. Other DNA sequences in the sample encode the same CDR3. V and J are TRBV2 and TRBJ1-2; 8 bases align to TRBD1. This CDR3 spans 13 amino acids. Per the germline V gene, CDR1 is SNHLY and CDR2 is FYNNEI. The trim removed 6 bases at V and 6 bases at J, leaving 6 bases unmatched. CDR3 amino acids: CASSGQGADGYTF. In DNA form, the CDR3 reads TGTGCCAGCAGCGGGCAGGGGGCTGATGGCTACACCTTC.